The clone carrying this T cell receptor (beta chain) showed up many times. This entry belongs to a study of regulatory T cells in long-lasting Graves disease. Described time point: newly diagnosed GD, antithyroid drugs for less than 3 months. The authors made the TCR library using RNA they extracted from PBMCs. CDR1 and CDR2 (germline): GTSNPN, SVGIG (reference sequence). The CDR3 is 15 amino acids. After removal of 3 bases from V and 0 bases from J, the junction contained 5 bases not matched to a gene. CDR3-region Arm-PCR and iRepertoire HTBI primers produced the TCR beta libraries. TCRdb ran MiXCR on the multiplex PCR reads and lists one entry per CDR3 protein. In the table there are some 500,000 distinct CDR3 sequences, about 16% of which are singletons. This sample was shared with a second study, whose subject was T cells in Graves' hyperthyroidism and ophthalmopathy.

This clonotype was obtained from a woman aged 35 to 59 with Graves disease. The chain uses TRBV30 and TRBJ1-2; 9 bases align to TRBD1. The source was peripheral blood mononuclear cells (PBMCs), collected at new diagnosis, from a patient treated with antithyroid drugs. CDR3 nucleotides: TGTGCCTGGAGGGGGACAGGGCGTCCTAACTATGGCTACACCTTC. Protein product: CAWRGTGRPNYGYTF.